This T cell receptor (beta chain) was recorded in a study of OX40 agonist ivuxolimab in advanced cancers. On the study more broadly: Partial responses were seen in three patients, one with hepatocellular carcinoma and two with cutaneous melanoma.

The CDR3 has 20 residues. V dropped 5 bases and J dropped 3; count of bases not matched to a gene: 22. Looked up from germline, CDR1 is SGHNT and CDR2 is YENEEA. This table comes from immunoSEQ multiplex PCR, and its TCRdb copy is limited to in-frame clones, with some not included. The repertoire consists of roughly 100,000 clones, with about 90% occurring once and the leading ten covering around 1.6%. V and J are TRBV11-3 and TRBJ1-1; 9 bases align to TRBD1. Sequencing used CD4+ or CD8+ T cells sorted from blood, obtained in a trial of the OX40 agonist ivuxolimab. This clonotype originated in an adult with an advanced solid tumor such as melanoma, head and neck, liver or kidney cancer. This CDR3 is CASSLFRGGTGRRVDTEAFF. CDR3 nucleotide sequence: TGTGCCAGCAGCCTCTTTAGGGGGGGGACAGGGCGTAGGGTGGACACTGAAGCTTTCTTT.